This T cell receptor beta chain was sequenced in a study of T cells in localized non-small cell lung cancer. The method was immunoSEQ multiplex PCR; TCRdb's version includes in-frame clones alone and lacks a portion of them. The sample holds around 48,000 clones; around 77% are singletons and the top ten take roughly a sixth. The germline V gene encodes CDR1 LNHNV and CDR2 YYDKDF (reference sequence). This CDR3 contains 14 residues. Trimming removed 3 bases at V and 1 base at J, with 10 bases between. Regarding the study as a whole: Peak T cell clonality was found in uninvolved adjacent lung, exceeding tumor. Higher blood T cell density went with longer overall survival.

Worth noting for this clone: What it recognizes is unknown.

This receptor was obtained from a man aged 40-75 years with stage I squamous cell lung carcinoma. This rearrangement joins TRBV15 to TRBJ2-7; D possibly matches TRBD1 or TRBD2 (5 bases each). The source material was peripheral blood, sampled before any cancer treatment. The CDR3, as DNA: TGTGCCACCAGCAGGACAGCGGAATCCTACGAGCAGTACTTC. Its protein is CATSRTAESYEQYF.